Listed below are T cell receptor beta chains from one sample, sequenced in a study of Ad26.COV2.S vaccination and SARS-CoV-2 variants. Sequencing used immunoSEQ multiplex PCR; TCRdb keeps in-frame clones, though not all of them. The sample yields around 450,000 clones, 75% to 90% seen once. Sequencing was performed on peripheral blood, taken in a trial of Ad26.COV2.S vaccine versus placebo. The origin of the receptors is a person aged 18-60 years who received the Ad26.COV2.S COVID-19 vaccine or a placebo. The CDR3 runs from the conserved cysteine through the conserved F or W. Each record gives: CDR3 DNA, CDR3 protein, D gene, clone size, V gene, J gene. D genes are given only for firm matches. The size of a clone is reported for some rows only, either as once, few or many, or as a class for expanded clones.

TGTGCCAGCAGCTTCGGGACTAGCTTTACCGGGGAGCTGTTTTTT	CASSFGTSFTGELFF	TRBD2	once	TRBV5-8	TRBJ2-2
TGTGCCAGCAGCCAAGATATGCTAGAGGAGACCCAGTACTTC	CASSQDMLEETQYF	.	.	TRBV4-2	TRBJ2-5
TGCGCCAGCAGCTTGGATACAGGGTACTATGGCTACACCTTC	CASSLDTGYYGYTF	.	.	TRBV5-1	TRBJ1-2
TGTGCCAGCAGCGCGGATAGCGGGGAGACCCAGTACTTC	CASSADSGETQYF	TRBD2	.	TRBV7-2	TRBJ2-5
TGTGCCAGCAGCTTAGTACAGGGGGGCTATGGCTACACCTTC	CASSLVQGGYGYTF	TRBD1	.	TRBV7-9	TRBJ1-2
TGTGCCAGCTCACCACCTGGATTGGCACAAGAGACCCAGTACTTC	CASSPPGLAQETQYF	.	.	TRBV18	TRBJ2-5
TGTGCCCACGAACGAGGGGACGAAAAACTGTTTTTT	CAHERGDEKLFF	.	.	TRBV7-9	TRBJ1-4
TGTGCCAGCAGCCCTCGGTCAGGAGGCTACACCTTC	CASSPRSGGYTF	.	once	TRBV7-6	TRBJ1-2
TGCGCCAGCAGCCAAGTGTGGGGCAGTAAGGAATCCGGAAACACCATATATTTT	CASSQVWGSKESGNTIYF	.	.	TRBV4-1	TRBJ1-3
TGTGCCAGCAGCTTGCAGGGGAACTATGGCTACACCTTC	CASSLQGNYGYTF	.	.	TRBV5-6	TRBJ1-2
TGTGCCAGCAGCGCCCCGCGGAACAATGAGCAGTTCTTC	CASSAPRNNEQFF	.	.	TRBV13	TRBJ2-1